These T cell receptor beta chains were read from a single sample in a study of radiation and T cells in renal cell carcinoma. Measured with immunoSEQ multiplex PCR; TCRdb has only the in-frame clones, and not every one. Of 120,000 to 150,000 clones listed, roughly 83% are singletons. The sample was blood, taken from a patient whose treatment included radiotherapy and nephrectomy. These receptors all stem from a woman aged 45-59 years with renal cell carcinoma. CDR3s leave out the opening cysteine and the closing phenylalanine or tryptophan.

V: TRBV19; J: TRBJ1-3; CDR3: ASSIDAGLTSGNTIY
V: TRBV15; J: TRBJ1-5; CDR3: ATTLLKGADQPQH
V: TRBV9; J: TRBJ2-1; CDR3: ASSETGAGQYNEQF
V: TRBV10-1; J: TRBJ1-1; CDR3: ASTAGRDTEAF
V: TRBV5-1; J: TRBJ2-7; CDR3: ASSLVPEIYEQY
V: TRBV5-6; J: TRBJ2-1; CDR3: ASTRDRGDYNEQF
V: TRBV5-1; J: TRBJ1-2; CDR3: ASSLQGFDGYT
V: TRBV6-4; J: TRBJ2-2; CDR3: ASSDRNTGELF
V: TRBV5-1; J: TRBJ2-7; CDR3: ASSPGTVSYEQY
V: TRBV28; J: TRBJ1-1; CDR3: ASSLGGAMNTEAF
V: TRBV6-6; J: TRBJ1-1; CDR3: ASSPDGLGAF
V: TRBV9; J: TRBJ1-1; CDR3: ASSVGGATEAF
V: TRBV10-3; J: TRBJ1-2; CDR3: AISDGSRDYGYT
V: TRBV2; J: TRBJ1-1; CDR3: ASSTTGQGARAF
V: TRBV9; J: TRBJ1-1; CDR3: ASSVVADWAEAF
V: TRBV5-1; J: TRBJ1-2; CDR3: ASSGTGVYGYT
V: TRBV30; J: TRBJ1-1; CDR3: AWSPMRNTEAF
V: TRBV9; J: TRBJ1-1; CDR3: ASSANPASDTEAF
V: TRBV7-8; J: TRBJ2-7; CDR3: ASSLGWERGREQY
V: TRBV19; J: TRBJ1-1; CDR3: ASTNWRTEAF
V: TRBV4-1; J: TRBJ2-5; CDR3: ASTGGGARETQY
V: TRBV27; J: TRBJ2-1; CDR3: ASSLSEGQGLNEQF
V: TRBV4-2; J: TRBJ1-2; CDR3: ASSEERRSYGYT
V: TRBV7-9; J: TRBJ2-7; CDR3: ASSPLGLNTYEQY
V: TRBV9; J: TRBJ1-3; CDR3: ASSVVETGTGNTIY
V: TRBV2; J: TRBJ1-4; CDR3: ASSEVPSEKLF
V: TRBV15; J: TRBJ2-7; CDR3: ATSRDQGGSYEQY
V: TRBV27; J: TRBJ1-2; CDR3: ASSLRGTGNLYGYT